These T cell receptor beta chains were read from a single sample in a study of blood T cell repertoires in COVID-19. Clones were sequenced by immunoSEQ multiplex PCR, and TCRdb holds only the in-frame ones, with some missing. This sample yields 300,000 to 350,000 clones, of which about nine tenths are seen a single time; roughly 4% belongs to the top ten. Sequenced input: peripheral blood. The receptors here all came from a woman aged 60-70 years with COVID-19, enrolled during active disease. Each CDR3 is given with its conserved first and last residue. A D gene is named only where the DNA matches it firmly. Clone size, where shown, is once, few, many, or a class for clones that have expanded.

TRBJ2-3 | TRBD2 | TRBV5-1 | . | TGCGCCAGCACGGGGATAGCGGGGGGAATGGGCACAGATACGCAGTATTTT | CASTGIAGGMGTDTQYF
TRBJ1-2 | TRBD1 | TRBV19 | . | TGTGCCAGTAGTAGGGACAGGGCCGGCTATGGCTACACCTTC | CASSRDRAGYGYTF
TRBJ2-7 | . | TRBV2 | . | TGTGCCAGCAGGGCTCGGACAAGTATAAGCTCCTACGAGCAGTACTTC | CASRARTSISSYEQYF
TRBJ1-5 | . | TRBV9 | . | TGTGCCAGCAGCGTAGGGTTCGGGGGGAATCAGCCCCAGCATTTT | CASSVGFGGNQPQHF
TRBJ1-1 | TRBD1 | TRBV18 | once | TGTGCCAGCTCCCGGGACAGAAAGAACACTGAAGCTTTCTTT | CASSRDRKNTEAFF
TRBJ2-3 | TRBD2 | TRBV9 | once | TGTGCCAGCAGCGGACTAGCGGGGGGGCTGGTCACAGATACGCAGTATTTT | CASSGLAGGLVTDTQYF
TRBJ2-7 | TRBD1 | TRBV5-1 | . | TGCGCCAGCAGCTCTTCGCCGGGACAGGGGGCAGATAAGCAGTACTTC | CASSSSPGQGADKQYF
TRBJ2-3 | . | TRBV7-3 | . | TGTGCCAGCAGCTTGACAGCCGATACGCAGTATTTT | CASSLTADTQYF
TRBJ1-2 | . | TRBV9 | . | TGTGCCAGCAGCCAACGGGGGGGCTATGGCTACACCTTC | CASSQRGGYGYTF
TRBJ1-2 | . | TRBV19 | . | TGTGCCAGTAGTGCCCGCCCAGGGAACCCCTGGGGCTACACCTTC | CASSARPGNPWGYTF
TRBJ2-1 | TRBD2 | TRBV6-5 | . | TGTGCCACCCGGACTAGCGGGGGGCACAATGAGCAGTTCTTC | CATRTSGGHNEQFF
TRBJ2-3 | . | TRBV27 | . | TGTGCCAGCAGTTTTCCGGGGGATACGCAGTATTTT | CASSFPGDTQYF
TRBJ1-4 | . | TRBV7-9 | . | TGTGCCAGCAGCGGGGACATTCTGAATGAAAAACTGTTTTTT | CASSGDILNEKLFF
TRBJ2-1 | . | TRBV6-4 | . | TGTGCCAGCCGTGGGGCTGGGGCGAATGAGCAGTTCTTC | CASRGAGANEQFF
TRBJ1-2 | . | TRBV29-1 | . | TGCAGCGTTGTACATCGCGCAGGGCCCTATGGCTACACCTTC | CSVVHRAGPYGYTF
TRBJ2-7 | . | TRBV27 | once | TGTGCCAGTGGAGGTTCGGTCTACGAGCAGTACTTC | CASGGSVYEQYF
TRBJ2-7 | . | TRBV5-1 | . | TGCGCCAGCAGCTTGTGGCAGGGGACCTACGAGCAGTACTTC | CASSLWQGTYEQYF
TRBJ1-1 | TRBD1 | TRBV18 | . | TGTGCCAGCTCACCCGAGACAGGGAAGACTGAAGCTTTCTTT | CASSPETGKTEAFF
TRBJ2-7 | TRBD2 | TRBV9 | . | TGTGCCAGCAGCGTGGGACTAGCGGGTACTTACGAGCAGTACTTC | CASSVGLAGTYEQYF
TRBJ2-7 | TRBD2 | TRBV5-1 | . | TGCGCCAGCAGCACGGGACTAGCGGGGGACGGCTACGAGCAGTACTTC | CASSTGLAGDGYEQYF
TRBJ2-2 | . | TRBV9 | . | TGTGCCAGCAGCGTAGTGGTAGCTGGCGGGGAGCTGTTTTTT | CASSVVVAGGELFF
TRBJ1-2 | TRBD1 | TRBV28 | . | TGTGCCAGCAGTTTAGGGCAGGGGGGCCGAGGCTACACCTTC | CASSLGQGGRGYTF
TRBJ1-3 | . | TRBV7-8 | . | TGTGCCAGCAGCTCTGGACTGATCTCTGGAAACACCATATATTTT | CASSSGLISGNTIYF
TRBJ2-5 | TRBD1 | TRBV18 | . | TGTGCCAGCTCACACACTTCAGGGGGCCTGGGTGAGACCCAGTACTTC | CASSHTSGGLGETQYF
TRBJ1-2 | . | TRBV6-5 | once | TGTGCCAGTCTGCCCCAGGGCGAGAGCTATGGCTACACCTTC | CASLPQGESYGYTF
TRBJ2-5 | TRBD1 | TRBV11-2 | . | TGTGCCAGCAGCCCGACAGGGGCAAGGGAGACCCAGTACTTC | CASSPTGARETQYF
TRBJ2-1 | . | TRBV7-6 | . | TGTGCCAGCAGCTCCCCGTGGGGAGCAAATGAGCAGTTCTTC | CASSSPWGANEQFF
TRBJ2-3 | . | TRBV5-1 | . | TGCGCCAGCAGCTTGGAAGCGGGCACAGATACGCAGTATTTT | CASSLEAGTDTQYF
TRBJ2-1 | TRBD1 | TRBV7-9 | . | TGTGCCAGCAGCCATGCTGCCGGGACAGGGGTGGTCAATGAGCAGTTCTTC | CASSHAAGTGVVNEQFF
TRBJ1-1 | . | TRBV7-9 | . | TGTGCCAGCGGACGGGGGGTCACTGAAGCTTTCTTT | CASGRGVTEAFF
TRBJ2-1 | TRBD2 | TRBV5-1 | once | TGCGCCAGCAGCCCAGGAGCGGGGGGCTCCTACAATGAGCAGTTCTTC | CASSPGAGGSYNEQFF
TRBJ1-2 | . | TRBV28 | . | TGTGCCAGCAGTTTGGGCAGCTATGGCTACACCTTC | CASSLGSYGYTF
TRBJ1-4 | TRBD1 | TRBV5-1 | . | TGCGCCAGCAGCTTGAATCCTCCCAGGGGGCTGTCTACTAATGAAAAACTGTTTTTT | CASSLNPPRGLSTNEKLFF
TRBJ1-4 | . | TRBV19 | few | TGTGCCAGTAGTATAGGCCCGGGTTTGAGGGAAAAACTGTTTTTT | CASSIGPGLREKLFF
TRBJ2-5 | . | TRBV21-1 | . | TGTGCCAGCAGCAAAGAGAGAGTGACAGGCGAACGGGAGACCCAGTACTTC | CASSKERVTGERETQYF
TRBJ2-2 | TRBD2 | TRBV19 | once | TGTGCCTCCGGGAGGACCAGCACGAACACCGGGGAGCTGTTTTTT | CASGRTSTNTGELFF
TRBJ2-7 | TRBD2 | TRBV5-1 | . | TGCGCCAGCAGCTTGGGCCCGGGACTAGCCTCCTACGAGCAGTACTTC | CASSLGPGLASYEQYF
TRBJ1-2 | . | TRBV15 | . | TGTGCCACCAGCAGAGACCTCGGGGAGAACTATGGCTACACCTTC | CATSRDLGENYGYTF
TRBJ2-3 | TRBD2 | TRBV5-1 | once | TGCGCCAGCAGCCCCCGGACTAGCGGGGGGGCAACAGATACGCAGTATTTT | CASSPRTSGGATDTQYF
TRBJ2-3 | . | TRBV5-1 | . | TGCGCCAGCAGCATGACAGACTTCTTGGCGCAGTATTTT | CASSMTDFLAQYF
TRBJ2-7 | . | TRBV6-5 | few | TGTGCCAGCAGCCCACAGGGAGACTCCTACGAGCAGTACTTC | CASSPQGDSYEQYF
TRBJ2-1 | . | TRBV3-1/TRBV3-2 | . | TGTGCCAGCAGCCAAGATAGCGGTTCCTACAATGAGCAGTTCTTC | CASSQDSGSYNEQFF
TRBJ2-2 | TRBD2 | TRBV6-2/TRBV6-3 | once | TGTGCCAGCAGTTTAACGGGGGGGCGATCCGGGGAGCTGTTTTTT | CASSLTGGRSGELFF
TRBJ1-1 | . | TRBV5-4 | . | TGTGCCAGCAGCTTGGCTGGGGGGTTCGGTGAAGCTTTCTTT | CASSLAGGFGEAFF
TRBJ2-3 | . | TRBV5-1 | . | TGCGCCAGCAGCTTCTCGGGGAACACAGATACGCAGTATTTT | CASSFSGNTDTQYF
TRBJ2-3 | TRBD1 | TRBV18 | . | TGTGCCAGCTCAAGCCGGGACAGGGGGCTCCGTGGCACAGATACGCAGTATTTT | CASSSRDRGLRGTDTQYF
TRBJ1-4 | . | TRBV18 | . | TGTGCCAGCTCTCGCCCCGGGTCGCTTAATGAAAAACTGTTTTTT | CASSRPGSLNEKLFF
TRBJ1-4 | TRBD1 | TRBV6-5 | . | TGTGCCACCAGGGGGCGGACAGGCGTCAATGAAAAACTGTTTTTT | CATRGRTGVNEKLFF
TRBJ1-6 | TRBD1 | TRBV6-5 | . | TGTGCCAGCTGGGACAGTTCCCTTAGTTCACCCCTCCACTTT | CASWDSSLSSPLHF
TRBJ2-7 | . | TRBV27 | . | TGTGCCAGCAGTTTAACACAGACATACGAGCAGTACTTC | CASSLTQTYEQYF